The 18 T cell receptor beta chains below come from one sample, sequenced in a study of cytomegalovirus exposure and HLA in healthy donors. The study ran its PCR with 60 Vbeta and 13 Jbeta primers. Sequencing used immunoSEQ multiplex PCR; TCRdb keeps in-frame clones, though not all of them. The data show 200,000 or so clones, 80% to 85% seen once. Input material: PBMCs. These TCRs come from a woman aged 18-29 years in good health and CMV-seropositive.

A word on this clone: A read error may produce the germline difference seen at one junction end. The V call is TRBV11-2, the J call TRBJ1-2; 7 positions agree with TRBD1. The germline V gene has CDR1 SGHAT and CDR2 FQNNGV. This CDR3 comprises 15 residues. CDR3 sequence (DNA): TGTGCCAGCACCTTAGCCGCAGGGGGAGGCTATGGCTACACCTTC. This translates into CASTLAAGGGYGYTF.

The CDR3, as DNA: TGTGCCAGCAGCGGGACACAACAAGAGACCCAGTACTTC. Its translation is CASSGTQQETQYF. This chain connects TRBV2 to TRBJ2-5, with D perhaps matching TRBD1 (6 bases). The CDR3 extends over 13 amino acids. Trimming left V 6 bases short and J 2 bases short, with 10 bases between. CDR1 is SNHLY and CDR2 is FYNNEI in the germline V gene.

This rearrangement joins TRBV4-1 to TRBJ1-3; TRBD1 matches 10 bases. Germline-derived CDR1 and CDR2 are MGHRA and YSYEKL. V gave up 2 bases and J gave up 12 bases; unmatched junction bases: 13. This CDR3 spans 16 amino acids. The CDR3 is CASSQFAGTGEFGIYF. CDR3 bases: TGCGCCAGCAGCCAATTCGCCGGGACAGGGGAATTCGGCATATATTTT.

V gene TRBV2 combines with J gene TRBJ1-1, with a possible D match to TRBD1 (5 bases). The CDR3 covers 14 residues. Between the trimmed V and J ends, which lost 2 bases and 5 bases, there was a span of 12 bases. The germline CDR1 and CDR2 sequences are SNHLY and FYNNEI. CDR3 DNA sequence: TGTGCCAGCAGTGAATCGGGGGTGGGGACTGAAGCTTTCTTT. Amino acid sequence: CASSESGVGTEAFF.

The gene calls are TRBV18 and TRBJ1-1; D is unresolved. The V gene's germline CDR1 is KGHSH and CDR2 LQKENI. Deletions cut 2 bases from V and 4 bases from J, with 14 bases between. This CDR3 has 15 amino acids. The CDR3 here is CASSPNPPGSTEAFF. In nucleotides, the CDR3 is TGTGCCAGCTCACCAAACCCGCCTGGGAGCACTGAAGCTTTCTTT.

The chain is built from TRBV7-2 and TRBJ2-3; 12 bases align to TRBD1. Germline V gene sequence: CDR1 SGHTA, CDR2 FQGNSA. The CDR3 covers 18 residues. Unmatched junction bases numbered 9, after V lost 5 bases and J lost 0 bases. DNA of the CDR3: TGTGCCAGCAGCCGCTTCCACGGGACAGGGGGCAGCACAGATACGCAGTATTTT. This sequence encodes CASSRFHGTGGSTDTQYF.

V is TRBV10-3 and J is TRBJ1-1; D is undetermined. Trimming took 5 bases from V and 4 from J, leaving 11 bases between them. This CDR3 has 13 amino acids. Germline V lookup: CDR1 ENHRY, CDR2 SYGVKD. CDR3 region: CAISQVYGTEAFF. The CDR3 DNA sequence: TGTGCCATCAGTCAGGTCTACGGCACTGAAGCTTTCTTT.

As to this clone: No DNA is shown, since the ends of the CDR3 on it are uncertain; the CDR3 is the one TCRdb lists. The chain carries TRBV2 and TRBJ2-1; the table gives TRBD1 as D, unverified against the DNA. The CDR3 contains 23 residues when both ends are counted. Germline assignment: CDR1 SNHLY and CDR2 FYNNEI. This chain's CDR3 is CASFQVGQGLDNEQFFGINEQFF.

The V gene is TRBV29-1, the J gene TRBJ2-2; 8 bases agree with TRBD2. The CDR3 is 15 residues long. Germline CDR1 SQVTM, CDR2 ANQGSEA. After removal of 5 bases from V and 4 bases from J, the junction contained 9 bases not matched to a gene. The CDR3 DNA follows: TGCAGCGTTTCCATAACGGGGGGGAGCACCGGGGAGCTGTTTTTT. It specifies CSVSITGGSTGELFF.

The V call is TRBV25-1, the J call TRBJ1-4; possible D gene TRBD1, 5 bases. Germline V gives CDR1 MGHDK, CDR2 SYGVNS. CDR3 length: 12 residues. Deletions cut 3 bases from V and 8 bases from J, with 7 bases between. The CDR3 sequence is CASSEDNEKLFF. The CDR3 coding sequence is TGTGCCAGCAGTGAGGACAACGAAAAACTGTTTTTT.

Of note for this clone: The junction departs from germline at one end; a sequencing error may be responsible. The chain employs TRBV11-2 and TRBJ1-3, with D maybe TRBD1 (6 bases). Germline CDR1 is SGHAT and CDR2 is FQNNGV. This CDR3 contains 15 residues. The CDR3 reads CASGLNRAAGNTIYF. The DNA for the CDR3 is TGTGCCAGCGGCTTAAACAGGGCTGCTGGAAACACCATATATTTT.

The J gene is TRBJ1-2, the V gene TRBV5-1; TRBD1 aligns across 9 bases. Germline CDR1 SGHRS, CDR2 YFSETQ. The length of the CDR3 is 19 residues. The V segment lost 4 bases and the J segment 4 bases; nucleotides outside the gene matches: 20. The CDR3 spells CASSISPGQGNSTSYGYTF. CDR3 bases: TGCGCCAGCAGCATCTCTCCGGGACAGGGAAACTCAACGAGCTATGGCTACACCTTC.

CDR3 amino acids: CASSVGNYAEAFF. CDR3 DNA sequence: TGTGCCAGCAGCGTAGGAAACTATGCGGAAGCTTTCTTT. This sequence joins TRBV9 and TRBJ1-1; D is ambiguous. CDR3 length: 13 residues. V lost 0 bases and J 8 bases, leaving 11 bases between the germline ends. From germline, CDR1 is SGDLS and CDR2 YYNGEE.

The rearrangement links TRBV28 to TRBJ1-1; 8 nucleotides match TRBD1. Trimming took 6 bases from V and 8 from J; bases not matched to a gene: 14. The CDR3 is made up of 15 amino acids. In germline, CDR1 is MDHEN, CDR2 SYDVKM. CDR3 sequence (DNA): TGTGCCAGCAGGCACCGGGACAGGAGGACTTTCGAAGCTTTCTTT. Amino acid sequence: CASRHRDRRTFEAFF.

This clone was counted only a few times. The chain combines TRBV27 with TRBJ1-2; D not resolved. CDR3 length: 13 amino acids. Trimming removed 5 bases from V and 2 bases from J, with 9 bases in between. CDR1 is MNHEY, CDR2 SMNVEV, per germline (reference sequence). The CDR3 nucleotides are TGTGCCAGCAGTGGGCCGTCAAACTATGGCTACACCTTC. Protein sequence: CASSGPSNYGYTF.

In this sample, this clone turned up once. The J gene is TRBJ2-1, the V gene TRBV4-1, with TRBD2 identical over 9 bases. After removal of 1 base from V and 4 bases from J, the junction contained 5 bases not matched to a gene. Germline CDR1 reads MGHRA; CDR2 reads YSYEKL. This CDR3 is 16 amino acids long. CDR3 nucleotide sequence: TGCGCCAGCAGCCAAGCTTCAGCGGGGGGTTACAATGAGCAGTTCTTC. Its translation: CASSQASAGGYNEQFF.

The CDR3 reads CASSLSRGGNTIYF. CDR3 sequence (DNA): TGTGCCAGCAGTTTATCGAGGGGGGGGAACACCATATATTTT. The gene calls are TRBV27 and TRBJ1-3; D may be TRBD1 (6 bases). Germline V gene sequence: CDR1 MNHEY, CDR2 SMNVEV (reference sequence). This CDR3 region has 14 residues. V was clipped by 0 bases and J by 7 bases, with 10 bases between them.

The chain combines TRBV6-5 with TRBJ2-1; the match to TRBD2 covers 8 bases. Looked up from germline, CDR1 is MNHEY and CDR2 is SVGAGI. The CDR3 has 15 amino acids. V was clipped by 7 bases and J by 3 bases; unmatched bases: 8. CDR3 protein: CASIPGTSGYNEQFF. In nucleotides, the CDR3 is TGTGCCAGCATCCCCGGCACTAGCGGCTACAATGAGCAGTTCTTC.